These 28 T cell receptor beta chains share one sample of origin, sequenced in a study of blood T cells in healthy people across ages. It was with a sample-barcoded 5' primer and a J-beta primer mix that a second PCR of about 6 to 12 cycles was run. TCRdb itself ran the 5' RACE reads through MiXCR, one entry per CDR3 protein. The table has around 780,000 distinct CDR3 sequences, more than 25% seen once. These data were likewise used in another study, on T cells of mothers and their children.

The sequenced material came from blood. The source is a boy aged 5-17 years in good health.

This chain connects TRBV7-9 to TRBJ1-4; D not resolved. The germline V and J ends were trimmed by 6 bases and 6 bases, with 17 bases remaining between them. CDR1 is SEHNR and CDR2 is FQNEAQ in the germline V gene (reference sequence). The length of the CDR3 is 15 residues. The CDR3 nucleotides read TGTGCCAGCAGTCGTACACCCCTCGGGGATGAAAAACTGTTTTTT. Translation: CASSRTPLGDEKLFF.

J is TRBJ2-5 and V is TRBV2; tentative D call: TRBD2 (6 bases). The CDR3 is 12 residues long. Deletions cut 7 bases from V and 3 bases from J, with 9 bases between. The V gene's germline CDR1 is SNHLY and CDR2 FYNNEI. The CDR3, as DNA: TGTGCCAGCACTACGGGAGAAGAGACCCAGTACTTC. Translation gives CASTTGEETQYF.

The J gene is TRBJ2-3, the V gene TRBV7-3; D is perhaps TRBD2 (5 bases). Trimming left V 4 bases short and J 5 bases short, with 10 bases between. The CDR3 contains 13 residues. Germline V CDR1 and CDR2: SGHTA, FQGTGA. The CDR3 DNA follows: TGTGCCAGCAGCTACGGGAAGGGAGATACGCAGTATTTT. It translates to CASSYGKGDTQYF.

DNA of the CDR3: TGCAGTGCTAGACCCCGGGTACAGATGAACACTGAAGCTTTCTTT. Its protein product is CSARPRVQMNTEAFF. The V and J genes are TRBV20-1 and TRBJ1-1; D gene uncertain. Germline assignment: CDR1 DFQATT and CDR2 SNEGSKA (reference sequence). This CDR3 has 15 amino acids. Trimming took 2 bases from V and 0 from J, leaving 13 bases between them.

V gene TRBV24-1 combines with J gene TRBJ2-1; tentatively, D is TRBD2 (6 bases). Germline V gene data show CDR1 as KGHDR and CDR2 as SFDVKD. The CDR3 length is 18 residues. Trimming stripped 1 base from V and 9 bases from J, with 24 bases between. The CDR3 DNA sequence: TGTGCCACCAGTGATTTAAAGGTGACCGGGGCGGGGCGGGGTGAGCAGTTCTTC. Amino acids: CATSDLKVTGAGRGEQFF.

Only a few counts were recorded for this clonotype. The chain couples TRBV24-1 to TRBJ2-1, with D tentatively TRBD1 (5 bases). CDR1 is KGHDR, CDR2 SFDVKD, per germline. The CDR3 runs 16 residues. The ends were cut back, 5 bases at V and 1 base at J, with 14 bases in the middle. CDR3 coding DNA: TGTGCCACCAGTGGGTCTGTCGGACAATCCTACAATGAGCAGTTCTTC. Translating gives CATSGSVGQSYNEQFF.

This clonotype was found many times. The V and J genes are TRBV5-1 and TRBJ2-1, with 10 bases that match TRBD2. Unmatched junction bases numbered 7, after V lost 0 bases and J lost 7 bases. CDR3 length: 16 amino acids. Germline CDR1 SGHRS, CDR2 YFSETQ. This chain's CDR3 is CASSLASGGAKNEQFF. CDR3 nucleotides: TGCGCCAGCAGCTTGGCCAGCGGGGGGGCTAAAAATGAGCAGTTCTTC.

This rearrangement joins TRBV20-1 to TRBJ2-5; 12 nucleotides line up with TRBD2. The CDR3 has 15 residues. Trimming removed 2 bases from V and 5 bases from J; junction bases left unmatched: 6. Germline-derived CDR1 and CDR2 are DFQATT and SNEGSKA (reference sequence). The CDR3 reads CSARPSGGAWETQYF. The CDR3 nucleotides read TGCAGTGCTAGACCTAGCGGGGGGGCTTGGGAGACCCAGTACTTC.

This clonotype was seen only a few times. The CDR3 DNA follows: TGCGCCAGCAGCTTGTTTGGGGGGGTAGATGGAGCTTTCTTT. Residues: CASSLFGGVDGAFF. The V gene is TRBV5-1, the J gene TRBJ1-1; D is perhaps TRBD1 (5 bases). The CDR3 is 14 residues long. Germline V gives CDR1 SGHRS, CDR2 YFSETQ. V lost 1 base to trimming and J lost 10 bases, with 17 bases between them.

This chain joins TRBV9 and TRBJ1-6, with D possibly being TRBD1 (5 bases). The CDR3 contains 15 residues. V was pared by 0 bases and J by 9 bases, with 13 bases between. The V gene's germline CDR1 is SGDLS and CDR2 YYNGEE. CDR3 in DNA: TGTGCCAGCAGCGTAGGTGAAGGGGAGGGTTCACCCCTCCACTTT. Translating gives CASSVGEGEGSPLHF.

This clonotype was counted a few times. The V gene is TRBV7-9, the J gene TRBJ1-1; 7 bases match TRBD1. V lost 5 bases, J lost 0 bases, and 6 bases stayed unmatched. The CDR3 has 15 amino acids. CDR1 is SEHNR and CDR2 is FQNEAQ in the germline V gene (reference sequence). This chain's CDR3 is CASSRGQPLNTEAFF. As DNA, the CDR3 is TGTGCCAGCAGCAGGGGACAGCCTCTGAACACTGAAGCTTTCTTT.

With regard to this clonotype: Germline and junction disagree at one end, which may indicate a read error. CDR3 nucleotides: TGTGCCGGCAGCGGCCGGGACAGGGTCAATCAGCCCCAGCATTTT. It codes for CAGSGRDRVNQPQHF. The chain joins TRBV7-8 to TRBJ1-5; TRBD1 aligns across 9 bases. The CDR3 consists of 15 residues. Germline CDR1 is SGHVS and CDR2 is FQNEAQ. The full variable domain, completed using reference TRBV7-8 and TRBJ1-5, is GAGVSQSPRYKVAKRGQDVALRCDPISGHVSLFWYQQALGQGPEFLTYFQNEAQLDKSGLPSDRFFAERPEGSVSTLKIQRTQQEDSAVYLCAGSGRDRVNQPQHFGDGTRLSIL.

The chain joins TRBV29-1 to TRBJ2-1, with 12 nucleotides matching TRBD2. There are 13 residues in the CDR3. CDR1 and CDR2 from the germline V gene are SQVTM and ANQGSEA. The trim removed 2 bases at V and 13 bases at J, leaving 6 bases unmatched. The CDR3 DNA reads TGCAGCGTTGAACGGCTAGCGGGGGGGGCTCAGTTCTTC. Amino acids: CSVERLAGGAQFF.

This clonotype was seen only a few times. V is TRBV4-1 and J is TRBJ1-1, with D hard to call. Trimming left V 1 base short and J 0 bases short, with 9 bases between. This CDR3 contains 15 residues. Germline V gene sequence: CDR1 MGHRA, CDR2 YSYEKL. CDR3 in amino acids: CASSQGAVVNTEAFF. The CDR3 DNA reads TGCGCCAGCAGCCAAGGCGCGGTAGTGAACACTGAAGCTTTCTTT.

This clonotype was counted a few times. The chain recombines TRBV12-3 or TRBV12-4 with TRBJ2-5, with D possibly matching TRBD1 (5 bases). Between the trimmed V and J ends, which lost 3 bases and 2 bases, there was a span of 13 bases. The CDR3 contains 15 residues. CDR3 region: CASSFRQRNQETQYF. The CDR3 bases are TGTGCCAGCAGTTTCAGACAGAGAAATCAAGAGACCCAGTACTTC.

The gene calls are TRBV7-6 and TRBJ1-1; the D is unclear. This CDR3 has 13 amino acids. Germline CDR1 is SGHVS and CDR2 is FNYEAQ. The V end was cut by 6 bases, the J end by 8 bases, with 16 bases between. DNA of the CDR3: TGTGCCAGCAGTCCAAGGACTGGCCTCGAAGCTTTCTTT. This codes for CASSPRTGLEAFF.

This clonotype has a handful of counts. The chain employs TRBV5-5 and TRBJ1-5; 7 bases map to TRBD1. The trim removed 4 bases at V and 6 bases at J, leaving 10 bases unmatched. The CDR3 runs to 15 residues. CDR1 and CDR2 from the germline V gene are SGHKS and YYEKEE (reference sequence). CDR3 coding DNA: TGTGCCAGCAGCAAAGGGGGCGGAGGTGGTCAGCCCCAGCATTTT. This encodes CASSKGGGGGQPQHF.

This clonotype was counted many times. The chain joins TRBV5-5 to TRBJ1-3; TRBD1 aligns across 7 bases. Per the germline V gene, CDR1 is SGHKS and CDR2 is YYEKEE (reference sequence). Trimming cost V 4 bases and J 4 bases; bases outside gene matches: 8. The CDR3 contains 15 residues. Written as DNA, the CDR3 is TGTGCCAGCAGCAGTCCAGGGGGGACCGGAAACACCATATATTTT. It yields the protein CASSSPGGTGNTIYF.

In this sample, this clonotype turned up a few times. V usage is TRBV10-3 and J usage is TRBJ2-5, with D maybe TRBD2 (6 bases). Germline V gene sequence: CDR1 ENHRY, CDR2 SYGVKD. This CDR3 is built from 15 residues. Trimming took 5 bases from V and 3 from J, leaving 16 bases between them. The CDR3 reads CAISFLRDSKETQYF. The CDR3 DNA follows: TGTGCCATCAGTTTCCTCCGGGACTCCAAAGAGACCCAGTACTTC.

The chain uses TRBV19 and TRBJ2-3, with D unclear. The length of the CDR3 is 14 residues. V shed 3 bases and J shed 6 bases, with 13 bases lying between them. The germline gives CDR1 LNHDA, CDR2 SQIVND (reference sequence). The CDR3 here is CASSIGQVEDTQYF. Here the CDR3 DNA reads TGTGCCAGTAGTATCGGTCAGGTTGAGGATACGCAGTATTTT.

This clonotype was detected a few times. V and J are TRBV11-2 and TRBJ1-2; possible D gene TRBD1, 5 bases. In germline, CDR1 is SGHAT, CDR2 FQNNGV. The ends were cut back, 1 base at V and 7 bases at J, with 16 bases in the middle. The CDR3 is made up of 15 amino acids. In nucleotides, the CDR3 is TGTGCCAGCAGCTTAGGGCAGGGTATCAATGTTGGCTACACCTTC. This encodes CASSLGQGINVGYTF.

This clonotype has ten or more counts. The chain links TRBV7-9 to TRBJ2-5, with 8 bases matching TRBD2. CDR1 is SEHNR, CDR2 FQNEAQ, per germline (reference sequence). The CDR3 length is 14 residues. Trimming at V came to 3 bases and at J to 7 bases, leaving 7 bases not matched to a gene. This CDR3 reads CASSFTTSGGTQYF. The CDR3 nucleotides read TGTGCCAGCAGCTTTACAACTAGCGGAGGGACCCAGTACTTC.

This clonotype was found a few times. This CDR3 reads CSVSSGRVYEQYF. The DNA of the CDR3 is TGCAGCGTGAGTAGCGGACGTGTCTACGAGCAGTACTTC. The V call is TRBV29-1, the J call TRBJ2-7; tentatively, D is TRBD2 (6 bases). This CDR3 is built from 13 residues. V shed 6 bases and J shed 3 bases, with 15 bases lying between them. Germline CDR1 SQVTM, CDR2 ANQGSEA.

This clonotype was counted between two and nine times. The chain is built from TRBV7-9 and TRBJ2-7; D call uncertain. Germline CDR1 and CDR2: SEHNR and FQNEAQ (reference sequence). Trimming left V 1 base short and J 6 bases short, with 13 bases between. The CDR3 length is 14 residues. The CDR3 nucleotides read TGTGCCAGCAGCTTAGAGGTGGCGTCCGCCGAGCAGTACTTC. Translation gives CASSLEVASAEQYF.

J is TRBJ2-5 and V is TRBV7-9, with TRBD1 matching 10 bases. The CDR3 extends over 15 amino acids. Per the germline V gene, CDR1 is SEHNR and CDR2 is FQNEAQ (reference sequence). J was trimmed by 4 bases and V by 5 bases; bases with no gene match: 7. The CDR3 coding sequence is TGTGCCAGCAGCCCCGGACAGGGGGTGATAGAGACCCAGTACTTC. It is translated as CASSPGQGVIETQYF.

The V gene is TRBV6-2 or TRBV6-3, the J gene TRBJ2-1; 10 nucleotides align to TRBD2. Trimming took 4 bases from V and 7 from J; bases not matched to a gene: 10. In germline, CDR1 is MNHEY, CDR2 SVGEGT. CDR3 length: 16 amino acids. The DNA of the CDR3 is TGTGCCAGCAGTTCCCTCCAGCGGGGGGGCCGTAATGAGCAGTTCTTC. Its translation: CASSSLQRGGRNEQFF.

A few counts support this clonotype. The chain employs TRBV20-1 and TRBJ2-5; 10 nucleotides align to TRBD2. TRBJ2-1 matches the DNA end more closely, so the J call is doubtful. The CDR3 has 15 residues. Germline V gene sequence: CDR1 DFQATT, CDR2 SNEGSKA (reference sequence). CDR3 residues: CSGRVAGGSYNEQFF. The CDR3 nucleotides read TGCAGTGGACGAGTAGCGGGGGGCTCTTACAATGAGCAGTTCTTC.

This clonotype occurred a few times. The rearrangement joins TRBV20-1 to TRBJ2-5; TRBD2 matches at 9 bases. In germline, CDR1 is DFQATT, CDR2 SNEGSKA (reference sequence). Trimming at V came to 7 bases and at J to 4 bases, leaving 7 bases not matched to a gene. The CDR3 contains 13 residues. The CDR3 region has the DNA TGCAGTGTAAGCGGGGGGCGTCGAGAGACCCAGTACTTC. Protein product: CSVSGGRRETQYF.